A selection of T cell receptor beta chains follows, all from one sample in a study of cytomegalovirus exposure and HLA in healthy donors. Sequencing used immunoSEQ multiplex PCR; TCRdb keeps in-frame clones, though not all of them. Of 150,000 or so clones listed, about three fifths are singletons. Material: PBMCs. These receptors were taken from a woman under 40 in good health and CMV-seropositive. CDR3s include the opening cysteine and the closing phenylalanine or tryptophan. Fields, in order: V gene, D gene, clone size, J gene, CDR3 DNA, CDR3 protein. D genes are given only for firm matches. Clone size is given for some rows only: seen once, a few or many times, or a class if the clone is expanded.

V: TRBV30
D: NA
size: NA
J: TRBJ2-7
DNA: TGTGCCTGGAGTCAGACAGTATCCTACGAGCAGTACTTC
CDR3: CAWSQTVSYEQYF

V: TRBV29-1
D: TRBD1
size: few
J: TRBJ2-2
DNA: TGCAGCGTTTCTGGGACAGGGGCGAACACCGGGGAGCTGTTTTTT
CDR3: CSVSGTGANTGELFF

V: TRBV5-4
D: NA
size: NA
J: TRBJ2-3
DNA: TGTGCCAGCAGCTTTTTGGGGGGGCTGGGAGATACGCAGTATTTT
CDR3: CASSFLGGLGDTQYF

V: TRBV14
D: NA
size: NA
J: TRBJ1-2
DNA: TGTGCCGGCAGTCTAGACAGAATCTATGGCTACACCTTC
CDR3: CAGSLDRIYGYTF

V: TRBV2
D: NA
size: NA
J: TRBJ1-6
DNA: TGTGCCAGCAGCGAGGGGGTTTATAGCACCCTCCACTTT
CDR3: CASSEGVYSTLHF

V: TRBV11-3
D: NA
size: few
J: TRBJ1-2
DNA: TGTGCCAGCAGCTTAGGGTTCGGGGGCTACACCTTC
CDR3: CASSLGFGGYTF

V: TRBV18
D: NA
size: NA
J: TRBJ1-3
DNA: TGTGCCAGCTCACCACCGGACTCTCGAGGGAACACCATATATTTT
CDR3: CASSPPDSRGNTIYF

V: TRBV14
D: TRBD1
size: NA
J: TRBJ1-1
DNA: TGTGCCAGCAGCCAGGCAAACCGGGACAGGGGGCGAGCTTTCTTT
CDR3: CASSQANRDRGRAFF

V: TRBV6-5
D: NA
size: NA
J: TRBJ1-6
DNA: TGTGCCAGCAGTTACTCCGGGGGGGCGAATAATTCACCCCTCCACTTT
CDR3: CASSYSGGANNSPLHF

V: TRBV5-8
D: NA
size: NA
J: TRBJ2-3
DNA: TGTGCCAGCAGCCGGTTGGTTCCCGCAGATACGCAGTATTTT
CDR3: CASSRLVPADTQYF

V: TRBV21-1
D: NA
size: NA
J: TRBJ1-6
DNA: TGTGCCAGCACTAGACGTGTCCCCCTCCACTTT
CDR3: CASTRRVPLHF

V: TRBV18
D: NA
size: once
J: TRBJ2-2
DNA: TGTGCCAGCTCACCTGTGTCGGGGGGCCTAGGGGAGCTGTTTTTT
CDR3: CASSPVSGGLGELFF

V: TRBV9
D: NA
size: NA
J: TRBJ1-5
DNA: TGTGCCAGCAGCGGCCACGGGTCTCATCAGCCCCAGCATTTT
CDR3: CASSGHGSHQPQHF

V: TRBV19
D: NA
size: NA
J: TRBJ1-3
DNA: TGTGCCAGTAGTATAGGCGCGGGGCGAACACATGGAAACACCATATATTTT
CDR3: CASSIGAGRTHGNTIYF

V: TRBV30
D: TRBD2
size: NA
J: TRBJ2-2
DNA: TGTGCCTGGAGGACCGGTCTCTTCCTTGGCGGGAGGCCGTTTGCCGGGGAGCTGTTTTTT
CDR3: CAWRTGLFLGGRPFAGELFF

V: TRBV9
D: NA
size: NA
J: TRBJ1-1
DNA: TGTGCCAGCAGCGGAGGGAGGGCTGAAGCTTTCTTT
CDR3: CASSGGRAEAFF

V: TRBV7-9
D: TRBD1
size: NA
J: TRBJ2-3
DNA: TGTGCCAGCGCGGACAGGGTGGCAGATACGCAGTATTTT
CDR3: CASADRVADTQYF

V: TRBV9
D: NA
size: NA
J: TRBJ1-4
DNA: TGTGCCAGCAGCATAAGAGACAGTCACGAAAAACTGTTTTTT
CDR3: CASSIRDSHEKLFF

V: TRBV19
D: TRBD1
size: NA
J: TRBJ1-4
DNA: TGTGCCAGTAGCATTACAGGGGGAGGTGAAAAACTGTTTTTT
CDR3: CASSITGGGEKLFF

V: TRBV5-1
D: TRBD1
size: NA
J: TRBJ1-2
DNA: TGCGCCAGCAGCCCGGGACAGGGTAATGGCTACACCTTC
CDR3: CASSPGQGNGYTF

V: TRBV10-3
D: TRBD1
size: few
J: TRBJ1-4
DNA: TGTGCCATCAGGGGGACAGGGGATGAAAAACTGTTTTTT
CDR3: CAIRGTGDEKLFF

V: TRBV7-9
D: NA
size: few
J: TRBJ2-5
DNA: TGTGCCAGCAGCTTAACGGGACTTTCGCAAGAGACCCAGTACTTC
CDR3: CASSLTGLSQETQYF

V: TRBV7-8
D: NA
size: NA
J: TRBJ2-7
DNA: TGTGCCAGCAGCTTAAGGGCAAGGAGGGACAGCGTCACCTACGAGCAGTACTTC
CDR3: CASSLRARRDSVTYEQYF

V: TRBV6-5
D: NA
size: NA
J: TRBJ1-3
DNA: TGTGCCAGCAGTTACGATGTGAGCAAAAGAAACACCATATATTTT
CDR3: CASSYDVSKRNTIYF

V: TRBV4-2
D: NA
size: NA
J: TRBJ2-2
DNA: TGTGCCAGCAGCCCCGACTGGAGAGCGAACACCGGGGAGCTGTTTTTT
CDR3: CASSPDWRANTGELFF

V: TRBV6-1
D: TRBD1
size: NA
J: TRBJ1-5
DNA: TGTGCCAGCGGGGGACAGGTAAGCAATCAGCCCCAGCATTTT
CDR3: CASGGQVSNQPQHF

V: TRBV27
D: NA
size: NA
J: TRBJ1-6
DNA: TGTGCCAGCAGTTTCGGGCAGGGTAATTCACCCCTCCACTTT
CDR3: CASSFGQGNSPLHF

V: TRBV29-1
D: NA
size: NA
J: TRBJ1-1
DNA: TGCAGCGTTCCAGGAAAGTCGGCCACTGAAGCTTTCTTT
CDR3: CSVPGKSATEAFF

V: TRBV5-4
D: NA
size: few
J: TRBJ1-2
DNA: TGTGCCAGCAGCTTCAAAAAGGAGGGGACCGCCTATGGCTACACCTTC
CDR3: CASSFKKEGTAYGYTF

V: TRBV5-1
D: NA
size: NA
J: TRBJ1-3
DNA: TGCGCCAGCAGCTTGGCCCCGATGACAGATTATGGAAACACCATATATTTT
CDR3: CASSLAPMTDYGNTIYF

V: TRBV5-4
D: NA
size: few
J: TRBJ1-2
DNA: TGTGCCAGCAGCTTGGGCAGGGAAGGCTATGGCTACACCTTC
CDR3: CASSLGREGYGYTF

V: TRBV5-1
D: TRBD1
size: NA
J: TRBJ2-7
DNA: TGCGCCAGCAGCTGGGAACAGGGGGCACGCTCCTACGAGCAGTACTTC
CDR3: CASSWEQGARSYEQYF

V: TRBV5-4
D: NA
size: NA
J: TRBJ2-6
DNA: TGTGCCAGCAGCTGGGGGGACAGCTCTGGGGCCAACGTCCTGACTTTC
CDR3: CASSWGDSSGANVLTF

V: TRBV11-2
D: NA
size: NA
J: TRBJ1-1
DNA: TGTGCCAGCAGCTACCAGGGATGGAGCACTGAAGCTTTCTTT
CDR3: CASSYQGWSTEAFF

V: TRBV10-3
D: NA
size: NA
J: TRBJ2-5
DNA: TGTGCCATCAGTGATAGGGGGGGGCTTACTGAGACCCAGTACTTC
CDR3: CAISDRGGLTETQYF

V: TRBV19
D: TRBD2
size: few
J: TRBJ2-7
DNA: TGTGCCAGTAGTACGAGACTAGCGGGAGCGTCCGAGCAGTACTTC
CDR3: CASSTRLAGASEQYF

V: TRBV13
D: NA
size: NA
J: TRBJ2-1
DNA: TGTGCCCAAGCCAGGGGGGCTGGGGAGCAGTTCTTC
CDR3: CAQARGAGEQFF

V: TRBV28
D: NA
size: few
J: TRBJ2-3
DNA: TGTGCCAGCAAGAGGCGGATATTAACTAGCACAGATACGCAGTATTTT
CDR3: CASKRRILTSTDTQYF

V: TRBV11-3
D: NA
size: NA
J: TRBJ1-1
DNA: TGTGCCAGCAGTCCCCGAGGGGGGGCGGGCACTGAAGCTTTCTTT
CDR3: CASSPRGGAGTEAFF

V: TRBV19
D: TRBD1
size: few
J: TRBJ1-2
DNA: TGTGCCAGTACCGACCGGGACAGGGGCGGCTACACCTTC
CDR3: CASTDRDRGGYTF

V: TRBV6-5
D: NA
size: few
J: TRBJ1-2
DNA: TGTGCCAGCAGTCTCACGGGGTTGGGCTACACCTTC
CDR3: CASSLTGLGYTF

V: TRBV7-9
D: NA
size: NA
J: TRBJ1-2
DNA: TGTGCCAGCAGCTCAAGCGACGGGGGTGTCTCAAACTATGGCTACACCTTC
CDR3: CASSSSDGGVSNYGYTF